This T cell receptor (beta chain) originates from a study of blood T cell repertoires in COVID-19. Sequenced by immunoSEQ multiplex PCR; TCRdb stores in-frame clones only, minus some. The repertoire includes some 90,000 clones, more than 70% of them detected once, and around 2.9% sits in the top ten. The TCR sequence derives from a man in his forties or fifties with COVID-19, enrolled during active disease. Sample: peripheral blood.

CDR3: CASSLPGLGSPLHF. CDR3 coding DNA: TGTGCCAGCAGTTTACCGGGATTGGGTTCACCCCTCCACTTT. This rearrangement joins TRBV27 to TRBJ1-6, with D hard to call. V was trimmed by 2 bases and J by 9 bases, leaving 11 bases between them. The CDR3 is 14 amino acids. Germline loops: CDR1 MNHEY, CDR2 SMNVEV (reference sequence).